This T cell receptor (beta chain) derives from a study of CD8+ T cells in alopecia areata. Investigators isolated RNA and reverse transcribed it into cDNA to act as the sequencing template. The assay was immunoSEQ multiplex PCR, and TCRdb's table has in-frame clones only and misses some. The sample comprises around 120,000 clones, roughly two fifths of which are singletons, and approximately 3% rests with the top ten. V shed 5 bases and J shed 3 bases, with 8 bases lying between them. The germline V gene has CDR1 DFQATT and CDR2 SNEGSKA (reference sequence). CDR3 length: 11 amino acids. In its sample, this clone was seen once. Its antigen is currently unknown. Findings and limits, study-wide: Tissue-resident alphabeta T cells belonging to normal skin likewise get sequenced within scalp specimens. The study found higher clonality in lesional than normal scalp, especially in alopecia totalis/universalis.

This receptor was obtained from a human donor with alopecia areata. The sample taken for sequencing was CD4+ T cells sorted from blood. This rearrangement joins TRBV20-1 to TRBJ2-7; D gene unclear. The CDR3 region has the DNA TGCAGTGCTCCGCGAGGCTACGAGCAGTACTTC. This codes for CSAPRGYEQYF.